This TCR beta chain was captured by sequencing in a study of T cells in Graves' hyperthyroidism and ophthalmopathy. Findings and limits, study-wide: In the blood, most expanded thyroid clonotypes above 0.001 appeared as well.

The germline gives CDR1 SGHTA, CDR2 FQGNSA. The V and J ends lost 5 bases and 5 bases, in that order; junction bases with no gene match: 6. The CDR3 is 15 residues long. With respect to this clonotype: Its specificity is unknown.

Authors of the study amplified TCR beta CDR3 regions from RNA transcripts. Primed by the HTBI set, a first-round RT-PCR was run on the TCR CDR3. Using its own MiXCR run on the multiplex PCR reads, TCRdb lists one record per CDR3 protein. This sample carries 800,000 or so distinct CDR3 sequences, over 35% of them seen once, and the ten largest clones take 7.5% to 9.5%. This receptor was identified in a man younger than 30 with Graves' hyperthyroidism. Sequenced sample: blood. V usage is TRBV7-2 and J usage is TRBJ2-2; 9 nucleotides align to TRBD1. CDR3 protein: CASSPGTGTTGELFF. The CDR3 DNA sequence: TGTGCCAGCAGCCCCGGGACAGGGACGACCGGGGAGCTGTTTTTT.